This TCR beta chain came from a study of response to subunit inactivated influenza vaccine. Overall study results and limits: Only a handful of new T cells, the authors suggested, are recruited with each seasonal influenza vaccination.

Germline loops: CDR1 PRHDT, CDR2 FYEKMQ (reference sequence). This CDR3 contains 15 residues. J gave up 7 bases and V 2 bases, and 4 bases lay outside the gene matches. One entry per CDR3 protein results from TCRdb running MiXCR on the RT-PCR reads. Altogether around 170,000 distinct CDR3 sequences are present, about 11% being singletons, with the ten largest covering roughly 40%. About this clonotype itself: Antigen unknown.

This rearrangement joins TRBV13 to TRBJ2-1; 11 bases agree with TRBD2. The specimen was CD8+ T cells sorted from PBMCs, collected around 25 months after vaccination. This receptor was obtained from a man between 50 and 70 years old who received an inactivated influenza vaccine. Here the CDR3 DNA reads TGTGCCAGCAGCTTACTCGGGACTAGCGGAAATGAGCAGTTCTTC. Protein sequence: CASSLLGTSGNEQFF.